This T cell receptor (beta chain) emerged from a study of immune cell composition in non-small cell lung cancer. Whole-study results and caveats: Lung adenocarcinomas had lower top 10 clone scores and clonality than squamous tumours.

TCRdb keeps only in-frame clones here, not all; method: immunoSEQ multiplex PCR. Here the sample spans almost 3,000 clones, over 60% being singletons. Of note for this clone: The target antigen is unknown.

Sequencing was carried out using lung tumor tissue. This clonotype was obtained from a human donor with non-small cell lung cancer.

The CDR3 DNA is TGTGCCAGCAGCGCGGGACTAGCGGCCGGGGAGCTGTTTTTT. It codes for CASSAGLAAGELFF. The rearrangement joins TRBV7-3 to TRBJ2-2; 11 bases line up with TRBD2. V lost 5 bases, J lost 6 bases, and 2 bases stayed unmatched. The CDR3 extends over 14 amino acids. Germline V gives CDR1 SGHTA, CDR2 FQGTGA.